This T cell receptor (beta chain) was sequenced for a study of lymphopenia after photon versus proton radiotherapy. CDR1 and CDR2 from the germline V gene are SNHLY and FYNNEI. The CDR3 totals 12 residues. The V gene lost 7 bases and the J gene lost 9 bases, with 14 bases spanning the gap. Profiling relied on immunoSEQ multiplex PCR, and the TCRdb table lists in-frame clones only, not all of them. The table shows around 30,000 clones, with roughly nine tenths occurring only once. The source of this sequence is a woman between 65 and 79 years old with pancreatic cancer. Some clones in this sample may be carry-over from other donors' samples. The V call is TRBV2, the J call TRBJ2-3; maybe TRBD2 (6 bases). The sequenced sample was peripheral blood, obtained from a patient treated with proton-based radiotherapy. CDR3 nucleotide sequence: TGTGCCAGCAAAGGCCCCGGGGGAACGCAGTATTTT. Translation gives CASKGPGGTQYF.